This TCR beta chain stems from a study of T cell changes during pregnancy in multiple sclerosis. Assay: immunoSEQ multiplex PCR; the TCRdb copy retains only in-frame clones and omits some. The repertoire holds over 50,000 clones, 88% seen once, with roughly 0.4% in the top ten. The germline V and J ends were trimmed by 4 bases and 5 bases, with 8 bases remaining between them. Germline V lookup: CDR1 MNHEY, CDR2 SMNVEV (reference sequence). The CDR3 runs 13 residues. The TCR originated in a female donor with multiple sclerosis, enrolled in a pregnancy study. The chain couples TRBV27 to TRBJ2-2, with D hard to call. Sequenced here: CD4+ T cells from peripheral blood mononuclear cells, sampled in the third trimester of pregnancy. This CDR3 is CASSSRLTGELFF. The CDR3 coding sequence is TGTGCCAGCAGTTCACGGTTGACCGGGGAGCTGTTTTTT.